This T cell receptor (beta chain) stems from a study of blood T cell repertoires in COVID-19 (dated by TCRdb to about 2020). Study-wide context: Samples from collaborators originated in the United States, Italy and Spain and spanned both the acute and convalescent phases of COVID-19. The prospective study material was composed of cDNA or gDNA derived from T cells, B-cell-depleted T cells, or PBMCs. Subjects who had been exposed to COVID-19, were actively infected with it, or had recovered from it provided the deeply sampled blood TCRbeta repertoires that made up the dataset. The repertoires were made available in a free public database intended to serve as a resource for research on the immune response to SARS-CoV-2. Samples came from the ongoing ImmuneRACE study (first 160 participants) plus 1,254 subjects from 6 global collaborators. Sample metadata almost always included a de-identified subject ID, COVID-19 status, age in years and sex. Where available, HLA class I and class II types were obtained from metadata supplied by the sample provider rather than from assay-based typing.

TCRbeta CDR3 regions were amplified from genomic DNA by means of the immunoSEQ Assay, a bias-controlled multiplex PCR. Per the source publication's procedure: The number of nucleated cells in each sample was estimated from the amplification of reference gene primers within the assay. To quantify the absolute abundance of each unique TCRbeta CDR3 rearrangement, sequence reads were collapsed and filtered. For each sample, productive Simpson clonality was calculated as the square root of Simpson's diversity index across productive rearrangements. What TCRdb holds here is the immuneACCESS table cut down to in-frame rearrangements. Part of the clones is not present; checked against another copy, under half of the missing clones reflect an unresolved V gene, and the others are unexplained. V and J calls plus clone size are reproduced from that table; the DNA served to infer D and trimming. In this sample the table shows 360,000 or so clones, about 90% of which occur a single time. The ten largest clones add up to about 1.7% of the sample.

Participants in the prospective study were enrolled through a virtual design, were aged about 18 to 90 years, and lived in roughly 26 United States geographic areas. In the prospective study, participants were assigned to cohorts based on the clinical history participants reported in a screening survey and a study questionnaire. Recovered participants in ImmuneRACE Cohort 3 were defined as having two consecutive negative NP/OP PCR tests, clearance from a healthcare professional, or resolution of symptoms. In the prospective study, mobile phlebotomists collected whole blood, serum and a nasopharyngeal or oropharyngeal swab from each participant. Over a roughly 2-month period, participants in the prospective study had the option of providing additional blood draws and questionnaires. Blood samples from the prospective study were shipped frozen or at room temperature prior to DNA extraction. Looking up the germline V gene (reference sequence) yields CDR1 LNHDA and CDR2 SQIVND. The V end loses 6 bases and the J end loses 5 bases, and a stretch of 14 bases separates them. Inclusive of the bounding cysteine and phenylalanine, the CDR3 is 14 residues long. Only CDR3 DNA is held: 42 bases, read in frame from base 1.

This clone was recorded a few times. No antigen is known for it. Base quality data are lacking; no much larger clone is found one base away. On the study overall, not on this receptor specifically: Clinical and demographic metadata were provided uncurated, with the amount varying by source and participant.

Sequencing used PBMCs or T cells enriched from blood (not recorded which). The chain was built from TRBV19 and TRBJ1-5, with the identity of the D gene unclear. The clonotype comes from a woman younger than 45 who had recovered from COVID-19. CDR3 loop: CASSLPGDYQPQHF. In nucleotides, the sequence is TGTGCCAGTAGCCTCCCCGGAGATTATCAGCCCCAGCATTTT.